This T cell receptor beta chain was found in a study of T cells after yellow fever vaccination. The wider study: Preparing low-cell-number fractions relied on SMART-Seq v4 Ultra Low Input.

This clonotype has a count of ten or more. Its antigen is not known. As TCR cDNA was made by 5'RACE template switching, a universal primer site and UMIs were added. TCRdb called the 5' RACE reads again in MiXCR, with one record for every CDR3 protein. There are 450,000 to 550,000 distinct CDR3 sequences in the sample; 20% to 25% occur only once, and about 16% lies in the top ten. Findings and caveats of the study: It was a small share of clonotypes that appeared in both CD4 and CD8 compartments.

The CDR3 consists of 13 residues. The germline CDR1 and CDR2 sequences are SGHRS and YFSETQ. Trimming removed 4 bases at V and 5 bases at J, with 12 bases between. The sample consisted of PBMCs, taken about 21 days after the first yellow fever vaccination. The source is a man between 18 and 35 years old who received the YFV17D yellow fever vaccine. The chain carries TRBV5-1 and TRBJ2-5, with D unclear. The CDR3 coding sequence is TGCGCCAGCAGCCCCGGGCCCGGGGAGACCCAGTACTTC. This translates into CASSPGPGETQYF.